This T cell receptor (beta chain) was captured by sequencing in a study of T cell responses to AZD1222 COVID-19 vaccine. Study-level points and caveats: There were mostly white British donors and more females than males, and clonal diversity was possibly underestimated. The study found vaccine-associated CD4 TCRs spanning spike, dominant at 160-218 and 743-854.

Only in-frame clones appear in the TCRdb table, and some are missing; sequencing was by immunoSEQ multiplex PCR. The repertoire consists of some 140,000 clones, with 88% occurring once and the leading ten covering roughly 6.1%. Of note for this clone: The antigen is undetermined.

The V end lost 7 bases, the J end lost 8 bases, and 9 bases lay between the germline ends. CDR1 is SNHLY and CDR2 is FYNNEI in the germline V gene. The CDR3 runs to 11 residues. The sequence was obtained from an adult who received the AZD1222 COVID-19 vaccine. This chain links TRBV2 with TRBJ2-1; D unresolved. The material was peripheral blood, obtained 28 days after the second AZD1222 dose. CDR3 nucleotides: TGTGCCAGCAAGTACACCGATGAGCAGTTCTTC. This translates into CASKYTDEQFF.